What follows describes a single TCR beta chain. Its antigen is not identified. Germline CDR1 is SGHRS and CDR2 is YFSETQ. V was cut by 0 bases and J by 6 bases, with 12 bases left in between. CDR3 length: 15 residues. This specimen belongs to a study of T cell responses to AZD1222 COVID-19 vaccine. Overall study results and limits: Clonal diversity was possibly underestimated; the donors were predominantly white British and more often female. Without day 14 samples, only post-peak T cell repertoires were studied. Nearly half of spike-specific TCRs reportedly go after variant regions that carry no mutations.

TCRdb keeps only in-frame clones here, not all; method: immunoSEQ multiplex PCR. The sample lists 110,000 or so clones; roughly nine tenths were seen once. The chain carries TRBV5-1 and TRBJ2-2; weak D call: TRBD1 (5 bases). The TCR was taken from an adult in good health. The source material was peripheral blood, sampled on day 0 of AZD1222 vaccination. CDR3 in amino acids: CASSLGIWGAGELFF. The DNA for the CDR3 is TGCGCCAGCAGCTTGGGGATCTGGGGCGCCGGGGAGCTGTTTTTT. The full variable domain, with the rest looked up from reference TRBV5-1 and TRBJ2-2, is KAGVTQTPRYLIKTRGQQVTLSCSPISGHRSVSWYQQTPGQGLQFLFEYFSETQRNKGNFPGRFSGRQFSNSRSEMNVSTLELGDSALYLCASSLGIWGAGELFFGEGSRLTVL.